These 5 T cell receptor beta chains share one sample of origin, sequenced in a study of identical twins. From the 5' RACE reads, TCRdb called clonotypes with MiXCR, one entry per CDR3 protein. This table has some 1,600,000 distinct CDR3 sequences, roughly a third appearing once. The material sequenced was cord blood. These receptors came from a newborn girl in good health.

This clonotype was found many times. The CDR3 DNA follows: TGCAGCGTTCGGGTCGACGGCAACCTCTACGAGCAGTACTTC. Encoded protein: CSVRVDGNLYEQYF. J is TRBJ2-7 and V is TRBV29-1; D is unresolved. V gave up 5 bases and J gave up 3 bases, with 17 bases separating them. CDR3 length: 14 residues. Per germline, CDR1 SQVTM and CDR2 ANQGSEA.

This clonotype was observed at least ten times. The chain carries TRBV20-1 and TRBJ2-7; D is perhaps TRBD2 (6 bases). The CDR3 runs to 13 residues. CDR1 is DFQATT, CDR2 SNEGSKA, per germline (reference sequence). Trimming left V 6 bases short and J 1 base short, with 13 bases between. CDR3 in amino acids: CSAHRDSSYEQYF. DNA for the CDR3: TGCAGTGCCCACCGGGACTCGTCCTACGAGCAGTACTTC.

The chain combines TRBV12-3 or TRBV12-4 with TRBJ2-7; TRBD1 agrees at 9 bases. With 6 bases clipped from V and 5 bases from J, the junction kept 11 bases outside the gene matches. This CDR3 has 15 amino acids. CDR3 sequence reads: CASRDSGTGRHEQYF. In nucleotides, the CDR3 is TGTGCCAGCAGGGACTCCGGGACAGGGCGGCACGAGCAGTACTTC.

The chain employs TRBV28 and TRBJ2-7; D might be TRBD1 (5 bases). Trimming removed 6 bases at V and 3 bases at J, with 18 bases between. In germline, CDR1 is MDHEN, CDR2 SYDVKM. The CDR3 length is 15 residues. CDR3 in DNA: TGTGCCAGCAGCGCCTCGGCCCAAGGACACTACGAGCAGTACTTC. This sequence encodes CASSASAQGHYEQYF. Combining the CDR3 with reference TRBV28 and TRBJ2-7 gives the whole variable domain DVKVTQSSRYLVKRTGEKVFLECVQDMDHENMFWYRQDPGLGLRLIYFSYDVKMKEKGDIPEGYSVSREKKERFSLILESASTNQTSMYLCASSASAQGHYEQYFGPGTRLTVT.

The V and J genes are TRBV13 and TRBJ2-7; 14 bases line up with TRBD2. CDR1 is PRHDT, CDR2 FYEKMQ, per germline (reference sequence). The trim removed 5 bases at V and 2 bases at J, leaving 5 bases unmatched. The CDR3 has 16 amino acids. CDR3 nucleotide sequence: TGTGCCAGCAGCCTTGGGACTAGCGGGGGCCCCTACGAGCAGTACTTC. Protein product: CASSLGTSGGPYEQYF.